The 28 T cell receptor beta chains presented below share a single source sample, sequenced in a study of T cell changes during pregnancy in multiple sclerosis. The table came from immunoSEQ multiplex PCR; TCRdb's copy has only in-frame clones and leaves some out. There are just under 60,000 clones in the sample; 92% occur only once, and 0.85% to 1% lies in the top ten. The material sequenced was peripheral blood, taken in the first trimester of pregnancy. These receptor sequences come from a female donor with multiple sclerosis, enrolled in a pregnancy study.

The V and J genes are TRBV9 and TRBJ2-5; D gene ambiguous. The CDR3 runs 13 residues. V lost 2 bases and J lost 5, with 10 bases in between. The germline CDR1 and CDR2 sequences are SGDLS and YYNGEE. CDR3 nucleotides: TGTGCCAGCAGCGTGGCCCGTTCGGAGACCCAGTACTTC. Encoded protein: CASSVARSETQYF.

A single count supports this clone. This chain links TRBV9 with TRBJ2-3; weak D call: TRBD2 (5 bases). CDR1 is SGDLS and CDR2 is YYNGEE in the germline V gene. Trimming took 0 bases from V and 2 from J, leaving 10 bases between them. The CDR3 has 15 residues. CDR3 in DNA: TGTGCCAGCAGCGTAGTCCCGGGGAACACAGATACGCAGTATTTT. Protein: CASSVVPGNTDTQYF.

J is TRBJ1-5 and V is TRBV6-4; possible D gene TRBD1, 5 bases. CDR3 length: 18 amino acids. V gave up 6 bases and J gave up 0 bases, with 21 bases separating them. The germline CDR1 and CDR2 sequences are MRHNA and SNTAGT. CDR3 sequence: CASRSVGGLQVSNQPQHF. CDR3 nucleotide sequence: TGTGCCAGCAGATCAGTGGGCGGATTACAGGTTAGCAATCAGCCCCAGCATTTT.

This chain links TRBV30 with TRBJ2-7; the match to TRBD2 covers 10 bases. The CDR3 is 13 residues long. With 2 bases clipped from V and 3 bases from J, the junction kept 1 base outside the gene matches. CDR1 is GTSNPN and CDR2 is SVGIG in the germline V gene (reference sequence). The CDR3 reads CAWSRTSGYEQYF. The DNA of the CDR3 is TGTGCCTGGAGTCGGACTAGCGGCTACGAGCAGTACTTC. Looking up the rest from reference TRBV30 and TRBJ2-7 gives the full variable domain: SQTIHQWPATLVQPVGSPLSLECTVEGTSNPNLYWYRQAAGRGLQLLFYSVGIGQISSEVPQNLSASRPQDRQFILSSKKLLLSDSGFYLCAWSRTSGYEQYFGPGTRLTVT.

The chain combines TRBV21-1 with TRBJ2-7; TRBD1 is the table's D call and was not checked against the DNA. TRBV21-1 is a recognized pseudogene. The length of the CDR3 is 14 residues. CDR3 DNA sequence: TGTGCCAGCAGCGGTCGACAGGGCGCTTACGAGCAGTACTTC. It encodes CASSGRQGAYEQYF.

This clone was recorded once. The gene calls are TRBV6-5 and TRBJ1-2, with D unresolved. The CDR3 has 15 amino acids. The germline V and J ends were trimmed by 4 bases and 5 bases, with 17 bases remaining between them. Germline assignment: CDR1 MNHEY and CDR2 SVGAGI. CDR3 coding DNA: TGTGCCAGCAGTTCCCCTTTACGGGGAATGTATGGCTACACCTTC. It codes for CASSSPLRGMYGYTF.

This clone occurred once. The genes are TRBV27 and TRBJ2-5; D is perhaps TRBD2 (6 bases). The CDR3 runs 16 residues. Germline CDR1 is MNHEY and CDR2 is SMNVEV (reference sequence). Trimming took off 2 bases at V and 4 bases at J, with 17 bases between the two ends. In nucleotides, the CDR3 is TGTGCCAGCAGTTTAAACTTTTGGGGAGGAGGAGAGACCCAGTACTTC. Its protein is CASSLNFWGGGETQYF.

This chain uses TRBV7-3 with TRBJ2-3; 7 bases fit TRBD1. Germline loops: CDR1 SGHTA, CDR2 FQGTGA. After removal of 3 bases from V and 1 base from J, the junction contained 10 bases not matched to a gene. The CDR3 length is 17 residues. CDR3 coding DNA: TGTGCCAGCAGCTTCGACAGGGTAGGGCTTGGCACAGATACGCAGTATTTT. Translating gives CASSFDRVGLGTDTQYF.

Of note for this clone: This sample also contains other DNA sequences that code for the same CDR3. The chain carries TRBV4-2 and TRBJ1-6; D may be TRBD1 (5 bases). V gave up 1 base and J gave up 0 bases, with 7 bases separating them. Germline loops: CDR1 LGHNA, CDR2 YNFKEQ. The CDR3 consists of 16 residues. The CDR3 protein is CASSQGGGSYNSPLHF. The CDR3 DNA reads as TGTGCCAGCAGCCAAGGGGGGGGCTCCTATAATTCACCCCTCCACTTT.

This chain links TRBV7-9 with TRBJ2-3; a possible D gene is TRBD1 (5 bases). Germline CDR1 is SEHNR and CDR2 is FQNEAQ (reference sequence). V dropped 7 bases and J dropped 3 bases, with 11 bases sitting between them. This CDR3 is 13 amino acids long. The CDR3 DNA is TGTGCCAGCACCCTGAAGGGGACAGATACGCAGTATTTT. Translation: CASTLKGTDTQYF.

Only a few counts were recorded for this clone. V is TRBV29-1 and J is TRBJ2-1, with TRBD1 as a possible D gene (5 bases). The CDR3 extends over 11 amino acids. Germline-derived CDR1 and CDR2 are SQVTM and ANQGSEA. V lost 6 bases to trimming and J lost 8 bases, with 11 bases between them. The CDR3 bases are TGCAGCGTACTCAGGGAATATGAGCAGTTCTTC. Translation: CSVLREYEQFF.

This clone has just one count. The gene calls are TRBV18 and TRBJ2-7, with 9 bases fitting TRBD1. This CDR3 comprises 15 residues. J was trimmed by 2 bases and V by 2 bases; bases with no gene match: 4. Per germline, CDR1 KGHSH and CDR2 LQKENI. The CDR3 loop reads CASSPRTGAAYEQYF. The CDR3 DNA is TGTGCCAGCTCACCAAGGACAGGGGCCGCCTACGAGCAGTACTTC.

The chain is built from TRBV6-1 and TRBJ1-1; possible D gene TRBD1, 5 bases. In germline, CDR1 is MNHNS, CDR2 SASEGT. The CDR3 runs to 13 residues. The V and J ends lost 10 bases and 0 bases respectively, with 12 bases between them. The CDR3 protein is CATDSLMNTEAFF. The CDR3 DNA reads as TGTGCCACCGACAGCCTCATGAACACTGAAGCTTTCTTT.

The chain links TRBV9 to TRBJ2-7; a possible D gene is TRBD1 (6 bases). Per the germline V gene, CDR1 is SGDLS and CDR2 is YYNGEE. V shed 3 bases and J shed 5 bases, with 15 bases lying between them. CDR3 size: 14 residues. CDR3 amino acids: CASSGDTRRDEQYF. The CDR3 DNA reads TGTGCCAGCAGCGGGGACACGCGTCGGGACGAGCAGTACTTC.

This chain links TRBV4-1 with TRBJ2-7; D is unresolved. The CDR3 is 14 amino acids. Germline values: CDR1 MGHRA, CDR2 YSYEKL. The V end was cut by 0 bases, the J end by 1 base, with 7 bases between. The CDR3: CASSQEYRSYEQYF. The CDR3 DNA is TGCGCCAGCAGCCAAGAATACCGGTCCTACGAGCAGTACTTC.

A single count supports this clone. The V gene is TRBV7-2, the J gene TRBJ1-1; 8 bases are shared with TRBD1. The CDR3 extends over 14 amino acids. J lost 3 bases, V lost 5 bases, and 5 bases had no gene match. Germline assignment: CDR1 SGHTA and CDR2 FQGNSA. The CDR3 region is CASSPDRGDTEAFF. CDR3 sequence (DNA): TGTGCCAGCAGCCCCGACAGGGGTGACACTGAAGCTTTCTTT.

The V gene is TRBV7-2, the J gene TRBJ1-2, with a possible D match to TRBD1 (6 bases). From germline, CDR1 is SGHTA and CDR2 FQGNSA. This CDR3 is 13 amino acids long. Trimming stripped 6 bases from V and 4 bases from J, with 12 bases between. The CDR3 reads CASSFTGIYGYTF. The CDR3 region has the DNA TGTGCCAGCAGTTTTACAGGGATCTATGGCTACACCTTC.

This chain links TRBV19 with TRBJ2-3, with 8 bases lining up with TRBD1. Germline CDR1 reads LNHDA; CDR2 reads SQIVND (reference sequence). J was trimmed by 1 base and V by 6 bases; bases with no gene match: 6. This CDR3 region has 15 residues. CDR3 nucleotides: TGTGCCAGTAGGGAATGGACAGGGCGCACAGATACGCAGTATTTT. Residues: CASREWTGRTDTQYF.

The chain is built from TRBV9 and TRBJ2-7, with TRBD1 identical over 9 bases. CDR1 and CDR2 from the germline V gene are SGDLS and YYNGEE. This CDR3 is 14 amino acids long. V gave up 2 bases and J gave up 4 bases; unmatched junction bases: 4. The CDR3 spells CASSVDGQGYEQYF. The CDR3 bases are TGTGCCAGCAGCGTGGATGGACAGGGGTACGAGCAGTACTTC.

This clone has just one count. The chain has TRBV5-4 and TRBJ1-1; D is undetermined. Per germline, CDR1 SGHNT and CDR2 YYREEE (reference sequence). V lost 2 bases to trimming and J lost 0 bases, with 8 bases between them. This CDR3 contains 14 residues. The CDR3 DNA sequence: TGTGCCAGCAGCTTATCGGTAATGAACACTGAAGCTTTCTTT. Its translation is CASSLSVMNTEAFF.

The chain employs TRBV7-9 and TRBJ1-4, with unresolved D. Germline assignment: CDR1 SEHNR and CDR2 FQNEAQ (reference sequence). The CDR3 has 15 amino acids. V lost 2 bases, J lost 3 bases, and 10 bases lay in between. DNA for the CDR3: TGTGCCAGCAGCTTAATGTTGCGCTCTAATGAAAAACTGTTTTTT. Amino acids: CASSLMLRSNEKLFF.

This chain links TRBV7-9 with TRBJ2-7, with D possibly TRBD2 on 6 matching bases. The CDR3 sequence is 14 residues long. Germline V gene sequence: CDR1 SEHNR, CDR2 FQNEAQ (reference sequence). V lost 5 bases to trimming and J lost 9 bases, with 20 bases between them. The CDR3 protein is CASSQDGGPRGQYF. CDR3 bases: TGTGCCAGCAGCCAAGACGGGGGACCCCGAGGGCAGTACTTC.

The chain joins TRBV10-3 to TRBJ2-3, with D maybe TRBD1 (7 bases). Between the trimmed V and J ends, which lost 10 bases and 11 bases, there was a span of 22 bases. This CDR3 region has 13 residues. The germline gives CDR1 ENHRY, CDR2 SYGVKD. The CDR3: CATKEPPGDRQYF. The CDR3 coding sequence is TGTGCCACCAAGGAGCCCCCGGGGGACAGGCAGTATTTT.

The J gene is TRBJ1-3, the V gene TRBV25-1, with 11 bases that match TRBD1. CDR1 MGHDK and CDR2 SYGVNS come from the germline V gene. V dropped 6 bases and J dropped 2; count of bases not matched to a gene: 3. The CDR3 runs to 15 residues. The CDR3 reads CASRGTGGTGNTIYF. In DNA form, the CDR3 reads TGTGCCAGCAGAGGGACAGGGGGAACTGGAAACACCATATATTTT.

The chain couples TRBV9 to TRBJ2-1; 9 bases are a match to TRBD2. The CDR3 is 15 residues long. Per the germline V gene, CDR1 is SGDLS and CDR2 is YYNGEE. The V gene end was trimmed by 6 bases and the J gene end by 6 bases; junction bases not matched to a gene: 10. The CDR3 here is CASTRLAVPSNEQFF. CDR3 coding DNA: TGTGCCAGCACCCGACTAGCGGTCCCCTCCAATGAGCAGTTCTTC.

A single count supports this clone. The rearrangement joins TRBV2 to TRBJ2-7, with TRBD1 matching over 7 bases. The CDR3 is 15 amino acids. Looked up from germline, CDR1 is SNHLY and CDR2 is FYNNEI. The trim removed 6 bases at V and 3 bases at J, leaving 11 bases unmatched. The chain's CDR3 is CASSARGLGYYEQYF. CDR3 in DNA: TGTGCCAGCAGCGCGAGGGGGCTGGGGTACTACGAGCAGTACTTC.

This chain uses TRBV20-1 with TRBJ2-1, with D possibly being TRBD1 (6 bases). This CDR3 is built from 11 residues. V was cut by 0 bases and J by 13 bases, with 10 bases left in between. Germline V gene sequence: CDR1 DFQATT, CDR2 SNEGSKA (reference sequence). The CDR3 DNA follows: TGCAGTGCTAGAGACAGGGGACCCCAGTTCTTC. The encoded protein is CSARDRGPQFF.

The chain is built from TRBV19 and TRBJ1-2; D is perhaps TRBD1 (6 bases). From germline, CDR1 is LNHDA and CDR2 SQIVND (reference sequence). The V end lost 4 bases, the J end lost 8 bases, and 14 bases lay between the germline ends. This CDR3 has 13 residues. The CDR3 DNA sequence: TGTGCCAGTAGTAGACAGGTACAAGGCGGCTACACCTTC. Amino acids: CASSRQVQGGYTF.